The entry below gives a single T cell receptor (beta chain) sequence along with its context. These data belong to a study of technical replicates of blood from a handful of donors. Produced via immunoSEQ multiplex PCR; TCRdb's table is partial and in-frame only. The table includes just under 60,000 clones, 90% to 95% detected once. Trimming removed 1 base at V and 5 bases at J, with 15 bases between. This CDR3 has 15 amino acids. Germline CDR1 LGHNA, CDR2 YSLEER. The chain links TRBV4-3 to TRBJ2-7; the D gene is possibly TRBD2 (5 bases). The clonotype originates from a human donor in good health. Some clones in this sample may be carry-over from other donors' samples. The sample consisted of PBMCs. The CDR3 loop is CASSQGLPGINEQYF. The CDR3 region has the DNA TGCGCCAGCAGCCAAGGTCTCCCGGGGATCAACGAGCAGTACTTC.